The 14 T cell receptor beta chains below come from one sample, sequenced in a study of cytomegalovirus exposure and HLA in healthy donors. 60 Vbeta and 13 Jbeta primers were used in PCR. Assay used: immunoSEQ multiplex PCR; TCRdb lists only in-frame clones, some missing. The sample holds 40,000 to 55,000 clones, approximately 72% seen once. Sequencing was carried out using PBMCs. Every receptor here comes from a woman in her 50s in good health and CMV-seronegative.

The V call is TRBV7-3, the J call TRBJ1-1, with unresolved D. The germline V and J ends were trimmed by 6 bases and 0 bases, with 8 bases remaining between them. Germline V gene sequence: CDR1 SGHTA, CDR2 FQGTGA. This CDR3 comprises 13 residues. The CDR3 nucleotides read TGTGCCAGCAGGAGGGAAATGAACACTGAAGCTTTCTTT. Protein: CASRREMNTEAFF. The variable domain in full, completed from reference TRBV7-3 and TRBJ1-1, reads GAGVSQTPSNKVTEKGKYVELRCDPISGHTALYWYRQSLGQGPEFLIYFQGTGAADDSGLPNDRFFAVRPEGSVSTLKIQRTERGDSAVYLCASRREMNTEAFFGQGTRLTVV.

V gene TRBV12-2 combines with J gene TRBJ1-2. TRBV12-2 constitutes a pseudogene. The CDR3 has 14 residues. CDR3 bases: TGTGCAAGTCGCCCAGGGAGGGAATCCTATGGCTACACCTTC. Amino acids: CASRPGRESYGYTF.

This sequence joins TRBV10-3 and TRBJ2-5; the D gene is possibly TRBD2 (8 bases). V shed 0 bases and J shed 4 bases, with 21 bases lying between them. CDR3 size: 18 residues. Germline CDR1 reads ENHRY; CDR2 reads SYGVKD. The CDR3 spells CAISESIGTAGAGETQYF. The CDR3 DNA follows: TGTGCCATCAGTGAGTCGATCGGGACAGCGGGGGCAGGAGAGACCCAGTACTTC.

The table lists this clone with a count of one. V and J are TRBV7-9 and TRBJ2-3; D may be TRBD1 (6 bases). Trimming took 7 bases from V and 5 from J, leaving 19 bases between them. This CDR3 spans 15 amino acids. Germline V CDR1 and CDR2: SEHNR, FQNEAQ (reference sequence). The CDR3 is CASTFAGGLEDTQYF. The CDR3 DNA reads as TGTGCCAGCACTTTCGCTGGGGGCCTGGAAGATACGCAGTATTTT.

The rearrangement joins TRBV27 to TRBJ2-7; perhaps TRBD2 as D (6 bases). Germline assignment: CDR1 MNHEY and CDR2 SMNVEV (reference sequence). The CDR3 has 15 residues. V was trimmed by 5 bases and J by 3 bases, leaving 17 bases between them. CDR3 loop: CASSLQGGRDYEQYF. The DNA of the CDR3 is TGTGCCAGCAGTCTCCAGGGAGGACGAGACTACGAGCAGTACTTC.

The chain links TRBV20-1 to TRBJ1-1; no clear D gene. Germline V gene sequence: CDR1 DFQATT, CDR2 SNEGSKA (reference sequence). The CDR3 runs to 11 residues. Trimming pared 3 bases from V and 8 bases from J, leaving 10 bases between. The DNA of the CDR3 is TGCAGTGCTAGGGGAGGTTTCGAAGCTTTCTTT. Amino acid sequence: CSARGGFEAFF.

The sample holds a few counts of this clone. V and J are TRBV30 and TRBJ2-2, with D hard to call. The CDR3 covers 13 residues. Germline loops: CDR1 GTSNPN, CDR2 SVGIG (reference sequence). V gave up 2 bases and J gave up 7 bases, with 11 bases separating them. The CDR3 nucleotides are TGTGCCTGGAGTTACCGAGAGTACGGGGAGCTGTTTTTT. This gives the protein CAWSYREYGELFF.

The chain's CDR3 is CATSATSGTPVEQYF. The CDR3 region has the DNA TGTGCCACCAGCGCGACTAGCGGGACCCCCGTCGAGCAGTACTTC. The chain uses TRBV15 and TRBJ2-7; 11 bases are a match to TRBD2. With V trimmed by 5 bases and J by 6 bases, 9 bases remained unmatched. The CDR3 length is 15 residues. The germline gives CDR1 LNHNV, CDR2 YYDKDF (reference sequence).

In its sample, this clone was seen a few times. At the DNA level, this CDR3 is encoded by other sequences in the same sample as well. The genes are TRBV7-3 and TRBJ1-1; 10 nucleotides align to TRBD1. Germline V CDR1 and CDR2: SGHTA, FQGTGA. Trimming cost V 5 bases and J 4 bases; bases outside gene matches: 7. The CDR3 sequence is 15 residues long. Here the CDR3 reads CASSPGTGEGTEAFF. CDR3 DNA sequence: TGTGCCAGCAGCCCCGGGACAGGGGAGGGCACTGAAGCTTTCTTT.

This sequence joins TRBV29-1 and TRBJ1-2, with D tentatively TRBD1 (5 bases). V lost 4 bases, J lost 4 bases, and 13 bases lay in between. The CDR3 consists of 13 residues. The V gene's germline CDR1 is SQVTM and CDR2 ANQGSEA. CDR3 DNA sequence: TGCAGCGTTGGCCTCAGGGAACCCTATGGCTACACCTTC. Its translation: CSVGLREPYGYTF.

The rearrangement joins TRBV20-1 to TRBJ2-7, with 7 bases matching TRBD2. CDR3 size: 11 residues. V lost 6 bases and J lost 6; bases outside the gene matches: 5. Germline V lookup: CDR1 DFQATT, CDR2 SNEGSKA (reference sequence). Here the CDR3 DNA reads TGCAGTGCCCGCCGCGGGGGCGAGCAGTACTTC. Translating it yields CSARRGGEQYF.

In this sample, this clone turned up a few times. The chain has TRBV29-1 and TRBJ2-1; 14 bases are shared with TRBD2. CDR3 length equals 17 residues. V was clipped by 7 bases and J by 0 bases; unmatched bases: 8. The germline gives CDR1 SQVTM, CDR2 ANQGSEA. This CDR3 is CSGSGTSGRGSYNEQFF. DNA for the CDR3: TGCAGCGGTTCCGGGACTAGCGGGAGAGGCTCCTACAATGAGCAGTTCTTC.

V usage is TRBV2 and J usage is TRBJ2-7, with D maybe TRBD1 (6 bases). This CDR3 is 16 amino acids long. From germline, CDR1 is SNHLY and CDR2 FYNNEI. V was cut by 1 base and J by 5 bases, with 18 bases left in between. CDR3 amino acids: CASSEGWGRGANEQYF. In nucleotides, the CDR3 is TGTGCCAGCAGTGAAGGGTGGGGCAGGGGAGCCAACGAGCAGTACTTC.

The V call is TRBV29-1, the J call TRBJ2-1; TRBD2 aligns across 14 bases. Per the germline V gene, CDR1 is SQVTM and CDR2 is ANQGSEA. CDR3 length: 15 amino acids. V lost 4 bases to trimming and J lost 7 bases; unmatched junction nucleotides: 6. Written as DNA, the CDR3 is TGCAGCGTTGGAGGGGGACTAGCGGGAGTTAATGAGCAGTTCTTC. Its translation is CSVGGGLAGVNEQFF.